Below, 5 T cell receptor beta chains from the same sample are listed, as sequenced in a study of siplizumab effects on memory and regulatory T cells. TCRdb keeps only in-frame clones here, not all; method: immunoSEQ multiplex PCR. Of around 20,000 clones in the sample, approximately 46% are singletons; the top ten hold roughly 5.3%. What these receptors recognize is not known. Coculture of the mixed lymphocyte reaction cells took place at 37 degrees C and lasted over five days. Sequenced input: CFSE-low (dividing) CD4+ T cells sorted from an allogeneic mixed lymphocyte reaction. The receptor source for this set is a human donor in good health; the cells came from an allogeneic mixed lymphocyte reaction.

In its sample, this clone was seen a few times. J is TRBJ2-5 and V is TRBV5-4; TRBD2 agrees at 11 bases. The V gene end was trimmed by 0 bases and the J gene end by 1 base; junction bases not matched to a gene: 2. The V gene's germline CDR1 is SGHNT and CDR2 YYREEE (reference sequence). The CDR3 has 16 residues. CDR3 sequence: CASSLALAGGQETQYF. CDR3 sequence (DNA): TGTGCCAGCAGCTTGGCCCTAGCGGGGGGCCAAGAGACCCAGTACTTC.

The chain recombines TRBV9 with TRBJ2-3; 13 bases map to TRBD2. The CDR3 is made up of 16 amino acids. V dropped 2 bases and J dropped 2; count of bases not matched to a gene: 2. The germline V gene encodes CDR1 SGDLS and CDR2 YYNGEE. The CDR3 DNA is TGTGCCAGCAGCGTCGGACTAGCGGGGGCCACAGATACGCAGTATTTT. This gives the protein CASSVGLAGATDTQYF.

This chain connects TRBV5-1 to TRBJ1-2, with D possibly matching TRBD1 (6 bases). Germline V gene data show CDR1 as SGHRS and CDR2 as YFSETQ. The length of the CDR3 is 14 residues. V was cut by 0 bases and J by 5 bases, with 11 bases left in between. The CDR3 coding sequence is TGCGCCAGCAGCTTGGCCGACGGACAGTATGGCTACACCTTC. It encodes CASSLADGQYGYTF.

The V call is TRBV19, the J call TRBJ1-2; no definite D call. This CDR3 spans 14 amino acids. Looked up from germline, CDR1 is LNHDA and CDR2 is SQIVND (reference sequence). The germline V and J ends were trimmed by 2 bases and 1 base, with 8 bases remaining between them. CDR3 sequence: CASSISALNYGYTF. As DNA, the CDR3 is TGTGCCAGTAGTATAAGCGCCCTTAACTATGGCTACACCTTC.

The CDR3 nucleotides are TGTGCCTGGACCAAAGGGGGTCCTCATCAGCCCCAGCATTTT. It specifies CAWTKGGPHQPQHF. The rearrangement uses TRBV30 and TRBJ1-5; perhaps TRBD1 as D (6 bases). The CDR3 length is 14 residues. In germline, CDR1 is GTSNPN, CDR2 SVGIG (reference sequence). V was cut by 4 bases and J by 5 bases, with 15 bases left in between.